The T cell receptor (beta chain) under discussion was sequenced for a study of cytomegalovirus exposure and HLA in healthy donors. Study as a whole: Caucasian-associated ancestry cluster membership applied to under 85% of some 400 genotyped donors. Study findings and constraints: Most CMV-associated TCR beta chains appeared HLA-restricted in a later analysis.

Of note for this clone: Its antigen is unknown.

The CDR3 totals 12 residues. V lost 8 bases and J 7 bases, leaving 15 bases between the germline ends. Germline V lookup: CDR1 MNHEY, CDR2 SVGAGI. PCR primers comprised 60 Vbeta and 13 Jbeta primers. The assay was immunoSEQ multiplex PCR, and TCRdb's table has in-frame clones only and misses some. The table has roughly 250,000 clones, roughly 80% seen once. The chain combines TRBV6-5 with TRBJ2-7, with D possibly TRBD1 on 6 matching bases. The sequenced sample was PBMCs. This TCR was sampled from a girl aged 2-10 years in good health and CMV-seronegative. CDR3 DNA: TGTGCCAGCTCAACGCAGGGGCTAGAGCAGTACTTC. Protein: CASSTQGLEQYF.